The T cell receptor beta chain described here comes from a study of cytomegalovirus exposure and HLA in healthy donors. Notes on the study in general: Most TCR sequences were rare, but some public TCRs occurred in many donors.

Regarding this clone: Its antigen is still unknown.

The PCR ran on 60 Vbeta and 13 Jbeta primers. Here immunoSEQ multiplex PCR was the method, and the copy in TCRdb shows in-frame clones only, minus some. The sample holds a few hundred thousand clones, approximately 90% seen once. This sequence was found in a woman under 30 in good health and CMV-seronegative. Sequencing input: PBMCs.

In DNA, the CDR3 is TGCGCCAGCAGCCAAGGAGGTCAGGGAAAGTTCTTTGGCGAAAAACTGTTTTTT. Translating it yields CASSQGGQGKFFGEKLFF. The chain is built from TRBV4-3 and TRBJ1-4, with a possible D match to TRBD1 (5 bases). Trimming pared 1 base from V and 8 bases from J, leaving 23 bases between. CDR3 length: 18 residues. Germline V gene data show CDR1 as LGHNA and CDR2 as YSLEER.